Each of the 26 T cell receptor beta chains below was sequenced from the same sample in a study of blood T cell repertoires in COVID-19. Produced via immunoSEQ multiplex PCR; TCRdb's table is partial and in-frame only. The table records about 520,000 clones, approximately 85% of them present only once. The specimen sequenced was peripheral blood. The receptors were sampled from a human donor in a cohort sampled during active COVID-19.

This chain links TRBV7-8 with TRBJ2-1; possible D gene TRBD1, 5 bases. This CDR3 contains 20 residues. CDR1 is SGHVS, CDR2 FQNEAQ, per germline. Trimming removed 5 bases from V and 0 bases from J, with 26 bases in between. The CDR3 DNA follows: TGTGCCAGCAGCCCCTACCTTGCCCGCCAGGGTGTTAGCTCCTACAATGAGCAGTTCTTC. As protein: CASSPYLARQGVSSYNEQFF.

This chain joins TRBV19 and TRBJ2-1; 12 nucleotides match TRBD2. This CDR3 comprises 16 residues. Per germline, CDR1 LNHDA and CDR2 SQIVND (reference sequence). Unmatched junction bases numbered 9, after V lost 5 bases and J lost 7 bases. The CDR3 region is CASSSSRLAGVNEQFF. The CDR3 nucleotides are TGTGCCAGTAGTTCCTCAAGACTAGCGGGAGTTAATGAGCAGTTCTTC.

The CDR3 loop is CASSELFRYF. The DNA of the CDR3 is TGTGCCAGCAGTGAACTCTTCCGGTATTTT. The chain is built from TRBV6-1 and TRBJ2-3; D call uncertain. This CDR3 is 10 amino acids long. Germline CDR1 MNHNS, CDR2 SASEGT. Trimming pared 2 bases from V and 14 bases from J, leaving 8 bases between.

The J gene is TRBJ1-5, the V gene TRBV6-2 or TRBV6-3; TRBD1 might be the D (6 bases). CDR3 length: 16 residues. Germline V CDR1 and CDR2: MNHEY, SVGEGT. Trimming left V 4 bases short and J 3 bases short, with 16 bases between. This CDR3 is CASSFKSGHYNQPQHF. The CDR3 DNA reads TGTGCCAGCAGTTTCAAATCGGGACACTACAATCAGCCCCAGCATTTT.

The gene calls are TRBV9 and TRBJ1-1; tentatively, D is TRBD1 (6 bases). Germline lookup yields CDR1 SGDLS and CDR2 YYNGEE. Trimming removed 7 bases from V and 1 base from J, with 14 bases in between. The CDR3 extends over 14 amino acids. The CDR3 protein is CASSEGQSNTEAFF. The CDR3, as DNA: TGTGCCAGCTCCGAAGGACAGTCGAACACTGAAGCTTTCTTT.

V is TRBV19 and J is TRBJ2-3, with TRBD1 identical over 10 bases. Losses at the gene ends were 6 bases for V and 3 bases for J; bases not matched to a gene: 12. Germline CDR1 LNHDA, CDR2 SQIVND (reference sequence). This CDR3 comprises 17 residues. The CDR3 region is CASRDRGTGASTDTQYF. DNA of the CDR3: TGTGCCAGTAGGGACCGCGGGACAGGGGCGTCGACAGATACGCAGTATTTT.

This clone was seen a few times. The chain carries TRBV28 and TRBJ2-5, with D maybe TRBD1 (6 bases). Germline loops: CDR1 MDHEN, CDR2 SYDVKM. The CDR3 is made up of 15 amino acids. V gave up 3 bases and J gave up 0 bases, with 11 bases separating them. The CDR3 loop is CASSLGASYQETQYF. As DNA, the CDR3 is TGTGCCAGCAGTTTGGGGGCCTCGTACCAAGAGACCCAGTACTTC. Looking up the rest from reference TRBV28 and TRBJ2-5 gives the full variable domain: DVKVTQSSRYLVKRTGEKVFLECVQDMDHENMFWYRQDPGLGLRLIYFSYDVKMKEKGDIPEGYSVSREKKERFSLILESASTNQTSMYLCASSLGASYQETQYFGPGTRLLVL.

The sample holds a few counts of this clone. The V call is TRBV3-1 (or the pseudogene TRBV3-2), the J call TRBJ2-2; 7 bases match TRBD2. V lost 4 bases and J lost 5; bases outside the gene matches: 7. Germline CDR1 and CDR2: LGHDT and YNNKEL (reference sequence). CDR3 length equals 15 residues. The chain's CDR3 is CASSLGTRETGELFF. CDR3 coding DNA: TGTGCCAGCAGCCTTGGAACGCGGGAGACCGGGGAGCTGTTTTTT.

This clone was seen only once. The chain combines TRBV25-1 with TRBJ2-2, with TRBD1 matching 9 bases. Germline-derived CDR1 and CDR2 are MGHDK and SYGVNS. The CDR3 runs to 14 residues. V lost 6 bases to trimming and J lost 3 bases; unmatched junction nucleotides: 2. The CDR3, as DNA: TGTGCCAGCAGGGGACAGGGAGACACCGGGGAGCTGTTTTTT. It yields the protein CASRGQGDTGELFF.

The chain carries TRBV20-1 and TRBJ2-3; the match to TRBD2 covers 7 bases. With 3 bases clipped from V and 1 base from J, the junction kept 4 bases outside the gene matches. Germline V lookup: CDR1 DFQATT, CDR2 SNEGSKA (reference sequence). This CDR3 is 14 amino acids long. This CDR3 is CSASGGSGTDTQYF. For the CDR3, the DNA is TGCAGTGCTAGTGGCGGGAGTGGCACAGATACGCAGTATTTT.

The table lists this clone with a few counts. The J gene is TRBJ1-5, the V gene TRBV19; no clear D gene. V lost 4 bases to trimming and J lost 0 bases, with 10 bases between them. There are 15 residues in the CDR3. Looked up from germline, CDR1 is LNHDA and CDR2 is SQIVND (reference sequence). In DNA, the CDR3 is TGTGCCAGTAGTAGGACTCTCAATAGCAATCAGCCCCAGCATTTT. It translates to CASSRTLNSNQPQHF.

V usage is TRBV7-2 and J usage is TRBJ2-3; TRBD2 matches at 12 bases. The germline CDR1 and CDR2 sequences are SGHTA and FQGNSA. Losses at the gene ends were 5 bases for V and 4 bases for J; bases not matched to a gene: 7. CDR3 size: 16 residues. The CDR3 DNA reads TGTGCCAGCAGCCCGAGACTAGCGGGAGTTGCAGATACGCAGTATTTT. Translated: CASSPRLAGVADTQYF.

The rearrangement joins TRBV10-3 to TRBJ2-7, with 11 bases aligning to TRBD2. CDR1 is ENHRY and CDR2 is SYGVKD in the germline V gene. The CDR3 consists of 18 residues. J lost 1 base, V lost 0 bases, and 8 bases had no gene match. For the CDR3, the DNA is TGTGCCATCAGTGAGTCCCCGACTAGCGGGATTGGTTCCTACGAGCAGTACTTC. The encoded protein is CAISESPTSGIGSYEQYF.

The CDR3 loop is CASSLVPAADEQFF. The CDR3 DNA reads TGTGCCAGCAGCTTAGTCCCAGCGGCGGATGAGCAGTTCTTC. The V and J genes are TRBV7-9 and TRBJ2-1, with a tentative D call TRBD2 (5 bases). The CDR3 spans 14 residues. The V gene lost 1 base and the J gene lost 8 bases, with 12 bases spanning the gap. From germline, CDR1 is SEHNR and CDR2 FQNEAQ (reference sequence).

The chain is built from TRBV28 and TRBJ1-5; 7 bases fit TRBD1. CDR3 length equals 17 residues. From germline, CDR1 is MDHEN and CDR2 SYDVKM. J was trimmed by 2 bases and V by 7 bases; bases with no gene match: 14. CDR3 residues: CASMGQGGRRGNQPQHF. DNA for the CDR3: TGTGCCAGCATGGGGCAGGGGGGAAGAAGGGGCAATCAGCCCCAGCATTTT.

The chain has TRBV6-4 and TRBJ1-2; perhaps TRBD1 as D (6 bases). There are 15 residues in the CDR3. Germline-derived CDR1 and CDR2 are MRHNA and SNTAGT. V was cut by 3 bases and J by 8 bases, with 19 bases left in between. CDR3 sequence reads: CASSESPGALGGYTF. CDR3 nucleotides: TGTGCCAGCAGTGAAAGTCCAGGGGCCCTGGGGGGCTACACCTTC.

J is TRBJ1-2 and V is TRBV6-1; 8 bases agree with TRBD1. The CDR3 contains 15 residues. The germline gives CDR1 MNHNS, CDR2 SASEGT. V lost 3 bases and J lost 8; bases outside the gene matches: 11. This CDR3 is CASSDRRQGPGGYTF. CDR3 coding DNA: TGTGCCAGCAGTGACAGAAGACAGGGGCCGGGCGGCTACACCTTC.

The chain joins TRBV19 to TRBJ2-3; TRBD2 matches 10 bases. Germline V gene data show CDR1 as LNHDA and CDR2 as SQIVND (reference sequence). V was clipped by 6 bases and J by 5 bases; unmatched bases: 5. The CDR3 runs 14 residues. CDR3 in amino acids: CASSRAGGRDTQYF. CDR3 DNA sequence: TGTGCCAGTAGCCGAGCGGGAGGGCGAGATACGCAGTATTTT.

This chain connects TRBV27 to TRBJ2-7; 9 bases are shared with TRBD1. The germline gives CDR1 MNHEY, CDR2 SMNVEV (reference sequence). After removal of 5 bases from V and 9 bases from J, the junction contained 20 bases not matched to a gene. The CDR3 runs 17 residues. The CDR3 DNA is TGTGCCAGCAGTCCCCTGGGACAGGGTCCGTTTGATACAGTGCAGTACTTC. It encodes CASSPLGQGPFDTVQYF.

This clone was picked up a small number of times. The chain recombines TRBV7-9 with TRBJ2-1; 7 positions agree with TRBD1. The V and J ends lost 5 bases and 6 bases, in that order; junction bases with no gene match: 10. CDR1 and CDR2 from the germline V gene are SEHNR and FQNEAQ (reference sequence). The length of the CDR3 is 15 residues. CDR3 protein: CASSPPYRQGNEQFF. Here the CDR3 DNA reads TGTGCCAGCAGCCCACCCTACCGACAGGGCAATGAGCAGTTCTTC.

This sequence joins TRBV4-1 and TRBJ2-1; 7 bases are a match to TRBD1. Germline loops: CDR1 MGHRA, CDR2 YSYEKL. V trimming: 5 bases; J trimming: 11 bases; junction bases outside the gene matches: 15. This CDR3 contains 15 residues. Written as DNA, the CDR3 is TGCGCCAGCAGCTGGGGCAGGGGGAACAATGAGCAGCAGTTCTTC. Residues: CASSWGRGNNEQQFF.

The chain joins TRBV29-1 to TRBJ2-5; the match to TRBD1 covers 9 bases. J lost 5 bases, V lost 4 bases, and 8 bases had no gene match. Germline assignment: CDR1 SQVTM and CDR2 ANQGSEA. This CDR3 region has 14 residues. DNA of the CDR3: TGCAGCGTTGTTTCCGGGACAGGGATGGAGACCCAGTACTTC. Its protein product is CSVVSGTGMETQYF.

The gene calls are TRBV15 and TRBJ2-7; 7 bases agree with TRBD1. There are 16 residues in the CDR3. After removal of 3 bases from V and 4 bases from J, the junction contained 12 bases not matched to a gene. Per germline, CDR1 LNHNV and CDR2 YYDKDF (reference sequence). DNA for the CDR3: TGTGCCACCAGCAGGGACTCAGGACAGGCGGTTTACGAGCAGTACTTC. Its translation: CATSRDSGQAVYEQYF.

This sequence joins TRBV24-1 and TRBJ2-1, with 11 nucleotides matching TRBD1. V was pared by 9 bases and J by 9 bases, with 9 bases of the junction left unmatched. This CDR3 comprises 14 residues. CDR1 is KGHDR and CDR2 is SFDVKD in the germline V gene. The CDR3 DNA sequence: TGTGCCACCGGGGGACAGGGGGGCCGGGGTGAGCAGTTCTTC. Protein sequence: CATGGQGGRGEQFF.

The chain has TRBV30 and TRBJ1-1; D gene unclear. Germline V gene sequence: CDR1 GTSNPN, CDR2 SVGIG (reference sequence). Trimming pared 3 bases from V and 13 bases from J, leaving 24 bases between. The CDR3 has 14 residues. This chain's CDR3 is CAWSPRGIQEVDFF. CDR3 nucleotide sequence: TGTGCCTGGAGCCCCCGGGGAATCCAAGAAGTTGATTTCTTT.

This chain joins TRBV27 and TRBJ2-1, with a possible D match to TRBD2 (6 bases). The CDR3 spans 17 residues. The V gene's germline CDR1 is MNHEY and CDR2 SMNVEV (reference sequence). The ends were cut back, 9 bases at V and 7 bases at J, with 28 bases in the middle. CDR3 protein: CASNTPKSPAGRNEQFF. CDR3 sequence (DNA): TGTGCCAGTAACACCCCTAAATCCCCAGCAGGGAGGAATGAGCAGTTCTTC.